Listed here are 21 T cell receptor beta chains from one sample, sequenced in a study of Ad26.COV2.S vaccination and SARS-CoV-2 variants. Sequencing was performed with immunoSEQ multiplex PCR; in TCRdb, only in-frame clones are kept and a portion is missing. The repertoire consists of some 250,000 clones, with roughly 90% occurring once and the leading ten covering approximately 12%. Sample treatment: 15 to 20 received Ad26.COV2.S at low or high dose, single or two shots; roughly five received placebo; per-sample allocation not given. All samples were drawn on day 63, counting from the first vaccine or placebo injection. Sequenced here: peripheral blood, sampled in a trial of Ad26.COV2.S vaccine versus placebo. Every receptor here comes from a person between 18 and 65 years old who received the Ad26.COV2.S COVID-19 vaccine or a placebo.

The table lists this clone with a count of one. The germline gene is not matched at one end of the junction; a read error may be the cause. CDR3 sequence (DNA): TGTGCCAGCAGCTTAAGGGACAGGGCCATCATCTTC. Protein sequence: CASSLRDRAIIF. V and J are TRBV7-9 and TRBJ1-2; TRBD1 agrees at 9 bases. There are 12 residues in the CDR3. The germline V gene encodes CDR1 SEHNR and CDR2 FQNEAQ (reference sequence). The complete variable domain, with remaining parts taken from reference TRBV7-9 and TRBJ1-2, reads DTGVSQNPRHKITKRGQNVTFRCDPISEHNRLYWYRQTLGQGPEFLTYFQNEAQLEKSRLLSDRFSAERPKGSFSTLEIQRTEQGDSAMYLCASSLRDRAIIFGSGTRLTVV.

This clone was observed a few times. CDR3 nucleotide sequence: TGTGCCAGCAGGAGGGACGGAACCTACGAGCAGTACTTC. Translated: CASRRDGTYEQYF. This sequence joins TRBV28 and TRBJ2-7, with D tentatively TRBD1 or TRBD2 (5 bases each). This CDR3 has 13 amino acids. Deletions cut 6 bases from V and 2 bases from J, with 11 bases between. Germline V gene lookup returns CDR1 MDHEN and CDR2 SYDVKM.

DNA of the CDR3: TGCGCCAGCAGCCATCCCGGACTAGCTAAGGGGGTCAATATGGATGAGCAGTTCTTC. The encoded protein is CASSHPGLAKGVNMDEQFF. V usage is TRBV4-1 and J usage is TRBJ2-1; 8 bases are shared with TRBD2. The length of the CDR3 is 19 residues. V lost 3 bases to trimming and J lost 8 bases; unmatched junction nucleotides: 21. Germline loops: CDR1 MGHRA, CDR2 YSYEKL.

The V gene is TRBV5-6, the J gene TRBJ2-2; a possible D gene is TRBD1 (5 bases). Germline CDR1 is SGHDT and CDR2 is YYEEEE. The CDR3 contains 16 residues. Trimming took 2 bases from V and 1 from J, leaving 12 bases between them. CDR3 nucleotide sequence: TGTGCCAGCAGCTTAGGTTCGACAGTGAACACCGGGGAGCTGTTTTTT. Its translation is CASSLGSTVNTGELFF.

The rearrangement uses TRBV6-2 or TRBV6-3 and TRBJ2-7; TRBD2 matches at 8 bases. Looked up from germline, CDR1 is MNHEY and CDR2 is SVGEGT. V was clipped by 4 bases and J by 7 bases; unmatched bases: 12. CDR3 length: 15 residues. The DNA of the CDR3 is TGTGCCAGCAGTTCTCCAGCGGGAGCCTCTCGAGAGCAGTACTTC. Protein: CASSSPAGASREQYF.

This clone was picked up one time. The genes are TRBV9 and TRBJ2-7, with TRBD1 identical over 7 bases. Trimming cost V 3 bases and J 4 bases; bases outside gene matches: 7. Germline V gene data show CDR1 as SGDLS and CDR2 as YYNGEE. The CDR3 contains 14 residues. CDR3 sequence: CASSAGTERYEQYF. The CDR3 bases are TGTGCCAGCAGCGCCGGGACAGAGAGGTACGAGCAGTACTTC.

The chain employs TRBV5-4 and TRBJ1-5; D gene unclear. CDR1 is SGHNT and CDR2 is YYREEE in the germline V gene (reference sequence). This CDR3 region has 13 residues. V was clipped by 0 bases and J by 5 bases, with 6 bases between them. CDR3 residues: CASSLDQDQPQHF. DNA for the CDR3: TGTGCCAGCAGCTTGGATCAGGATCAGCCCCAGCATTTT.

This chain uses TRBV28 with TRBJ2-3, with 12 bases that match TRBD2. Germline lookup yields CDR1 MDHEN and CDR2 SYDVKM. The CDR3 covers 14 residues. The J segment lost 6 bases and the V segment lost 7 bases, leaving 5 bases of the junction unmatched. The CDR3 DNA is TGTGCCAGCACCCTAGCGGGGGGGCGGGATACGCAGTATTTT. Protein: CASTLAGGRDTQYF. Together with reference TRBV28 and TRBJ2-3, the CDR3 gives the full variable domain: DVKVTQSSRYLVKRTGEKVFLECVQDMDHENMFWYRQDPGLGLRLIYFSYDVKMKEKGDIPEGYSVSREKKERFSLILESASTNQTSMYLCASTLAGGRDTQYFGPGTRLTVL.

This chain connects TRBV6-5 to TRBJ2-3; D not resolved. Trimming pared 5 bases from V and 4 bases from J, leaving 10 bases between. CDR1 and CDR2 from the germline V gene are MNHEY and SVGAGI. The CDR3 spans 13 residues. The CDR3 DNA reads TGTGCCAGCAGTCGACGTAGGGCAGATACGCAGTATTTT. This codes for CASSRRRADTQYF.

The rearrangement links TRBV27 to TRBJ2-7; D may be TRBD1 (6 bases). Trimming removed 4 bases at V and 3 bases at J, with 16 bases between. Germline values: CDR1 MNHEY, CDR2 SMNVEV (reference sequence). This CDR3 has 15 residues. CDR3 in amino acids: CASSSLGGGDYEQYF. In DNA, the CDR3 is TGTGCCAGCAGTTCGTTAGGGGGTGGGGACTACGAGCAGTACTTC.

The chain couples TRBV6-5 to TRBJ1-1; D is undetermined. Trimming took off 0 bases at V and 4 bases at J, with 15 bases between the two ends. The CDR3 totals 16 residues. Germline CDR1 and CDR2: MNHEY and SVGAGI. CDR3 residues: CASSYSGRSPGTEAFF. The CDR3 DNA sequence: TGTGCCAGCAGTTACTCCGGAAGGTCCCCTGGCACTGAAGCTTTCTTT.

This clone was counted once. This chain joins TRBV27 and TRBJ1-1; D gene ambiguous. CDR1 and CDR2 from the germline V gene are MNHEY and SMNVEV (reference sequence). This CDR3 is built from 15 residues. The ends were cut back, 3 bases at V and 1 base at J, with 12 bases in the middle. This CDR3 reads CASSFYGRGNTEAFF. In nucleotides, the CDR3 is TGTGCCAGCAGTTTTTACGGGCGGGGGAACACTGAAGCTTTCTTT.

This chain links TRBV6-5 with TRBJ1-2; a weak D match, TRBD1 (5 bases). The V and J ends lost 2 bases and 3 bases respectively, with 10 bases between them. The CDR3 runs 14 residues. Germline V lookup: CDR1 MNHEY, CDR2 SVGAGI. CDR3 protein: CASSYRGRDYGYTF. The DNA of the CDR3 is TGTGCCAGCAGTTACAGGGGAAGGGACTATGGCTACACCTTC.

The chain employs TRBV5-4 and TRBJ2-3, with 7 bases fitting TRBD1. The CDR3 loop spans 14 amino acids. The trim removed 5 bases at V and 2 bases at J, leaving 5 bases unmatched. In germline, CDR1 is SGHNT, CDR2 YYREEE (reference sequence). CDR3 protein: CASRPGTVTDTQYF. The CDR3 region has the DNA TGTGCCAGCAGGCCCGGGACAGTCACAGATACGCAGTATTTT.

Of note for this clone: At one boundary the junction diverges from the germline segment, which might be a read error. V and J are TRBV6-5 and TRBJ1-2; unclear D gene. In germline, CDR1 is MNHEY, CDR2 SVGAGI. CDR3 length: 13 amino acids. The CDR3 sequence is CASSTPSYYGYTF. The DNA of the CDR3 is TGTGCCAGCAGTACACCATCTTATTATGGCTACACTTTC.

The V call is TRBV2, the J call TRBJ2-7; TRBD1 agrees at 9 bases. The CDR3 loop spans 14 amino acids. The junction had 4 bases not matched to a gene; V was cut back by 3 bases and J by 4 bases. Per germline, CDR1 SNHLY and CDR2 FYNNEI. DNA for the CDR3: TGTGCCAGCAGTGAGAGGACAGGGGATTACGAGCAGTACTTC. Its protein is CASSERTGDYEQYF.

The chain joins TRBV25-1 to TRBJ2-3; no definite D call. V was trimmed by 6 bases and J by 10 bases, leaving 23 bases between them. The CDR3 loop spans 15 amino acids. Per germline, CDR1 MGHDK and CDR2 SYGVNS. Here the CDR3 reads CASSLNFPQEGSQYF. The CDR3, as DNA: TGTGCCAGCAGCCTGAATTTCCCGCAAGAAGGGTCGCAGTATTTT.

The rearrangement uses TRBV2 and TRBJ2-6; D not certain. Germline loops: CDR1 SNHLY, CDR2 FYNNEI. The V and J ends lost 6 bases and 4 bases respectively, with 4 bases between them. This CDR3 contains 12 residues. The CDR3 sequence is CASSPGANVLTF. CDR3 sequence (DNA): TGTGCCAGCAGCCCCGGGGCCAACGTCCTGACTTTC.

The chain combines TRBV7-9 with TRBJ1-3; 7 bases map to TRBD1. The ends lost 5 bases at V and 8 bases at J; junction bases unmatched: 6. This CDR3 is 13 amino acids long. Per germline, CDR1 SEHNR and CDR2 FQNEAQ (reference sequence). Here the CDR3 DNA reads TGTGCCAGCAGCGCCGACAGGGTAGACACCATATATTTT. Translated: CASSADRVDTIYF.

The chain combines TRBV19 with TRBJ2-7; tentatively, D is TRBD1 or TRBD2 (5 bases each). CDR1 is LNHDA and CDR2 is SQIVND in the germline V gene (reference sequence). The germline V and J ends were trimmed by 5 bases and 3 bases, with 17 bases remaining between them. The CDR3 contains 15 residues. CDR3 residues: CASSLGATRNYEQYF. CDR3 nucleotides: TGTGCCAGTAGTCTCGGGGCTACGCGGAACTACGAGCAGTACTTC.

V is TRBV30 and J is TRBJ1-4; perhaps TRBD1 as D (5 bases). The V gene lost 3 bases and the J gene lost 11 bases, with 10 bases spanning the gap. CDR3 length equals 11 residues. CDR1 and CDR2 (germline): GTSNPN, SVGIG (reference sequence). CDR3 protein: CAWRWGFKLFF. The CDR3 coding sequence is TGTGCCTGGAGATGGGGGTTTAAACTGTTTTTT.